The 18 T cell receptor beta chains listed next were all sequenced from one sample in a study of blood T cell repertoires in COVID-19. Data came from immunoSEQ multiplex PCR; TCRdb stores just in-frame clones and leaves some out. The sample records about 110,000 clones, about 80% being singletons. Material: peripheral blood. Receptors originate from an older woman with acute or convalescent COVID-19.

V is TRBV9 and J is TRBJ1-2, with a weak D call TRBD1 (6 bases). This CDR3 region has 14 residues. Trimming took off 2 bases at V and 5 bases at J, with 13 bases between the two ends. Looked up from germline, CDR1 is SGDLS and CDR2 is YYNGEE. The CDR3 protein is CASSVEDRPYGYTF. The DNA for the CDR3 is TGTGCCAGCAGCGTCGAGGACAGACCTTATGGCTACACCTTC. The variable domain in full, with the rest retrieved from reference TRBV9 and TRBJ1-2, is DSGVTQTPKHLITATGQRVTLRCSPRSGDLSVYWYQQSLDQGLQFLIQYYNGEERAKGNILERFSAQQFPDLHSELNLSSLELGDSALYFCASSVEDRPYGYTFGSGTRLTVV.

The CDR3 reads CASSLLTEPTGELFF. The CDR3, as DNA: TGCGCCAGCAGCCTTTTGACAGAACCCACCGGGGAGCTGTTTTTT. This chain links TRBV5-1 with TRBJ2-2; tentatively, D is TRBD1 (5 bases). The CDR3 sequence is 15 residues long. CDR1 SGHRS and CDR2 YFSETQ come from the germline V gene. The ends were cut back, 4 bases at V and 4 bases at J, with 14 bases in the middle.

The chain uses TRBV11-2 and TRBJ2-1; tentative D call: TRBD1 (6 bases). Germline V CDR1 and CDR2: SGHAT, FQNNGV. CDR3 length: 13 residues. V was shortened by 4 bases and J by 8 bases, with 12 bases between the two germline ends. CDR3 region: CASSSTDSYEQFF. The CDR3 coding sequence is TGTGCCAGCAGCTCCACGGACAGCTATGAGCAGTTCTTC.

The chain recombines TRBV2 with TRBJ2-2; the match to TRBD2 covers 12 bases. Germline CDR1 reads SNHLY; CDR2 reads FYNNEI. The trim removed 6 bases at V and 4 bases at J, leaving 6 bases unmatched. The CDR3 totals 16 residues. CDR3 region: CASRPSGGAGTGELFF. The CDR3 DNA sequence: TGTGCCAGCAGGCCTAGCGGGGGGGCTGGCACCGGGGAGCTGTTTTTT. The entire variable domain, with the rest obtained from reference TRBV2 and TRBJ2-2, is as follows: EPEVTQTPSHQVTQMGQEVILRCVPISNHLYFYWYRQILGQKVEFLVSFYNNEISEKSEIFDDQFSVERPDGSNFTLKIRSTKLEDSAMYFCASRPSGGAGTGELFFGEGSRLTVL.

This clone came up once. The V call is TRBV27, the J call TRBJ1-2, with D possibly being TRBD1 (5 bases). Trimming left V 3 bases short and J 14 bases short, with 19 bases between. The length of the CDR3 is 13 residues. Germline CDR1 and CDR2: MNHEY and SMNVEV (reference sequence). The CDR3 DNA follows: TGTGCCAGCAGTTTTTCGGGACTATCTATCCAGACCTTC. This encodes CASSFSGLSIQTF.

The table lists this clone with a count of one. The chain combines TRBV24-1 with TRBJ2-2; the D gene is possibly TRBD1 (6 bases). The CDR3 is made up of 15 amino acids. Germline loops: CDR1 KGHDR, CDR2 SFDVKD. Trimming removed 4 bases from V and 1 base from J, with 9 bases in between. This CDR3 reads CATSDSTGNTGELFF. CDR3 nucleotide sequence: TGTGCCACCAGTGACTCGACAGGGAACACCGGGGAGCTGTTTTTT.

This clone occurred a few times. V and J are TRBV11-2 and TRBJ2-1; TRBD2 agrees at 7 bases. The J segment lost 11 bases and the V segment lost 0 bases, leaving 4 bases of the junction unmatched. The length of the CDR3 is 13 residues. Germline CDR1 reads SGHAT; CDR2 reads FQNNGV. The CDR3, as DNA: TGTGCCAGCAGCTTAGATCGGGGGGTTCAGCAGTTCTTC. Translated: CASSLDRGVQQFF. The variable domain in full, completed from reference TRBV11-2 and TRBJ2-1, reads EAGVAQSPRYKIIEKRQSVAFWCNPISGHATLYWYQQILGQGPKLLIQFQNNGVVDDSQLPKDRFSAERLKGVDSTLKIQPAKLEDSAVYLCASSLDRGVQQFFGPGTRLTVL.

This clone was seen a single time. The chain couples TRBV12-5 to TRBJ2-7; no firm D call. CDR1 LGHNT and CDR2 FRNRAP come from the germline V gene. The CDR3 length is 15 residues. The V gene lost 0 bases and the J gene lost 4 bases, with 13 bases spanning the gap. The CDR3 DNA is TGTGCTAGTGGTTTGGTATCAGGTCACCTATACGAGCAGTACTTC. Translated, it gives CASGLVSGHLYEQYF.

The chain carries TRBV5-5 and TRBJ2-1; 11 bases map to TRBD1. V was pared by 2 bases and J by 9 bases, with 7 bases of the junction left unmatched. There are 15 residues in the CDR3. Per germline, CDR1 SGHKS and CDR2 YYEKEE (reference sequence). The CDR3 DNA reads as TGTGCCAGCAGCTTAGGAGGACAGGGGGCGCTTGAGCAGTTCTTC. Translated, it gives CASSLGGQGALEQFF.

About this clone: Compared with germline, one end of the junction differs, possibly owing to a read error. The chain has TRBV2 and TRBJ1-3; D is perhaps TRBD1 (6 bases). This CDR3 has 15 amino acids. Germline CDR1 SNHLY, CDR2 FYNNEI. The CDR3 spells CASREGGGGGNTIYF. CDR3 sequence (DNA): TGTGCCAGCAGGGAAGGGGGAGGAGGTGGAAACACCATATATTTT. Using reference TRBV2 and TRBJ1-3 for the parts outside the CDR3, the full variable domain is EPEVTQTPSHQVTQMGQEVILRCVPISNHLYFYWYRQILGQKVEFLVSFYNNEISEKSEIFDDQFSVERPDGSNFTLKIRSTKLEDSAMYFCASREGGGGGNTIYFGEGSWLTVV.

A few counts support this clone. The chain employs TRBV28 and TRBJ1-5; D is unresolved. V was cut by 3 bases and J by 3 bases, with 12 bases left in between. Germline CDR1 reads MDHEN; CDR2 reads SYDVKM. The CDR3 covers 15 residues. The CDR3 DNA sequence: TGTGCCAGCAGTTTGGTGGGCCCTGACAATCAGCCCCAGCATTTT. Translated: CASSLVGPDNQPQHF.

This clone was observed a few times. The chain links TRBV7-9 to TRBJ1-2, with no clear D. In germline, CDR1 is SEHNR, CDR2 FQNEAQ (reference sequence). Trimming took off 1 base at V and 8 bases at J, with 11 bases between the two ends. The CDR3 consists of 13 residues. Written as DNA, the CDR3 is TGTGCCAGCAGCTTAGACTGGGCTATAGGCTACACCTTC. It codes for CASSLDWAIGYTF.

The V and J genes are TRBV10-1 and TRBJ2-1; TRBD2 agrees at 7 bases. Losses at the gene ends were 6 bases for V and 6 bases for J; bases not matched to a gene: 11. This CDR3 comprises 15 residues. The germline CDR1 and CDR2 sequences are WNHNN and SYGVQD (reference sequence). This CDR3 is CASSLKRGFFNEQFF. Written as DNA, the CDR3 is TGCGCCAGCAGCCTGAAGCGGGGATTTTTCAATGAGCAGTTCTTC.

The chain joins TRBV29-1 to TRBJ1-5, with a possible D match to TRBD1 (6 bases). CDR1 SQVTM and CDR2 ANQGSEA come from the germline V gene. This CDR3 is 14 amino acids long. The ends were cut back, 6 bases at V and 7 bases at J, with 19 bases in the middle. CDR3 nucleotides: TGCAGCGTCGCGGAGTTTACAGGGAGCCAGCCCCAGCATTTT. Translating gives CSVAEFTGSQPQHF.

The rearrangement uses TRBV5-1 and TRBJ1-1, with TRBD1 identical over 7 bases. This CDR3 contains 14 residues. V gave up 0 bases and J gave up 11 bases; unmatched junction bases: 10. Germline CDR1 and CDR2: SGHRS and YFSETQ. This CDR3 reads CASSLVGGSGGAFF. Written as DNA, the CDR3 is TGCGCCAGCAGCTTGGTCGGCGGATCAGGGGGGGCTTTCTTT. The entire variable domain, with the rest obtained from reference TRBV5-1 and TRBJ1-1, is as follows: KAGVTQTPRYLIKTRGQQVTLSCSPISGHRSVSWYQQTPGQGLQFLFEYFSETQRNKGNFPGRFSGRQFSNSRSEMNVSTLELGDSALYLCASSLVGGSGGAFFGQGTRLTVV.

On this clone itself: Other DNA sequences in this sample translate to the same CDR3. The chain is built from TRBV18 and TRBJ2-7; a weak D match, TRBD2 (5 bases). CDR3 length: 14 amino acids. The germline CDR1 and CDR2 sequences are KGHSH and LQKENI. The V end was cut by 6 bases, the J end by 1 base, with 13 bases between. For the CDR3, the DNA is TGTGCCAGCTCCCGAGCAGGAGGTTCCTACGAGCAGTACTTC. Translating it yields CASSRAGGSYEQYF.

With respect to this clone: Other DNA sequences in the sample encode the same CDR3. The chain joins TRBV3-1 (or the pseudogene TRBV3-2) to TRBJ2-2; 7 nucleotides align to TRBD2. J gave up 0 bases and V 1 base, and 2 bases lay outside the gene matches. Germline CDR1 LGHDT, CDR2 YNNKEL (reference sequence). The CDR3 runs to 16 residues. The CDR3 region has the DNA TGTGCCAGCAGCCAAGGAGCGGGGACGAACACCGGGGAGCTGTTTTTT. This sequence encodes CASSQGAGTNTGELFF.

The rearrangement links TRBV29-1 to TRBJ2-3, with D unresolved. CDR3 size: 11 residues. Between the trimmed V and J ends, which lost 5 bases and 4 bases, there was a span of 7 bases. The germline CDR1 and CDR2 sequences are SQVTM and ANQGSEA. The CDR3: CSVRLADTQYF. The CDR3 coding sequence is TGCAGCGTTCGGCTAGCAGATACGCAGTATTTT.